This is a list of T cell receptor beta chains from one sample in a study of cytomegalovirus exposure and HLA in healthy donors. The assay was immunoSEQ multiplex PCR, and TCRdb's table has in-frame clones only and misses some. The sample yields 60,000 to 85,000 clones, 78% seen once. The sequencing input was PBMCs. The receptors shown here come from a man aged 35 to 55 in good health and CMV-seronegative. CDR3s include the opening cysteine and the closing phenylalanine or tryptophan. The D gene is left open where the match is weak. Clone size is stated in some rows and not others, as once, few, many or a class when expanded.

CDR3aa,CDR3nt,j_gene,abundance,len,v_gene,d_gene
CASGYDWFGGYTF,TGTGCCAGTGGATACGACTGGTTCGGAGGCTACACCTTC,TRBJ1-2,.,13,TRBV19,.
CASSLGRSSYEQYF,TGTGCCAGCAGCTTAGGCCGTAGCTCCTACGAGCAGTACTTC,TRBJ2-7,.,14,TRBV13,.
CASKPQGGSTDTQYF,TGTGCCAGCAAGCCCCAGGGGGGTAGCACAGATACGCAGTATTTT,TRBJ2-3,.,15,TRBV2,.
CASSQGLADEQYF,TGTGCCAGCAGCCAGGGACTAGCGGACGAGCAGTACTTC,TRBJ2-7,.,13,TRBV7-3,TRBD2
CASSPNREGEQYF,TGTGCCAGCTCACCAAACAGGGAGGGTGAGCAGTACTTC,TRBJ2-7,.,13,TRBV18,.
CASSPGQGYGYTF,TGTGCTAGCAGCCCTGGACAGGGGTATGGCTACACCTTC,TRBJ1-2,.,13,TRBV7-7,TRBD1
CASKLTSSGFYEQYF,TGTGCCAGCAAATTGACGTCTAGCGGGTTCTACGAGCAGTACTTC,TRBJ2-7,.,15,TRBV27,TRBD2
CASSLGGSGANVLTF,TGTGCCAGCAGTCTCGGGGGATCTGGGGCCAACGTCCTGACTTTC,TRBJ2-6,.,15,TRBV7-9,.
CASSPLTSVETQYF,TGTGCCAGCTCACCCCTAACTAGCGTAGAGACCCAGTACTTC,TRBJ2-5,.,14,TRBV18,TRBD2
CASSLTGATNEKLFF,TGTGCCAGCAGCTTAACGGGAGCAACTAATGAAAAACTGTTTTTT,TRBJ1-4,.,15,TRBV7-3,.
CASSLGDRYEQYF,TGTGCCAGCAGCTTAGGGGACAGGTACGAGCAGTACTTC,TRBJ2-7,.,13,TRBV11-2,TRBD1
CASKSGTGGIVGGYTF,TGTGCCAGTAAATCCGGGACAGGGGGCATAGTCGGTGGCTACACCTTC,TRBJ1-2,.,16,TRBV18,TRBD1
CASSGLAGGETQYF,TGTGCCAGCAGTGGACTAGCGGGAGGAGAGACCCAGTACTTC,TRBJ2-5,.,14,TRBV6-5,TRBD2
CSVESGSHTEAFF,TGCAGCGTTGAATCCGGGAGCCACACTGAAGCTTTCTTT,TRBJ1-1,once,13,TRBV29-1,.
CASSVAGGVNEQFF,TGTGCCAGCAGCGTAGCGGGAGGGGTAAATGAGCAGTTCTTC,TRBJ2-1,.,14,TRBV6-1,TRBD2
CASSSSGTVHGYTF,TGTGCCAGCAGTTCGTCCGGGACAGTGCATGGCTACACCTTC,TRBJ1-2,.,14,TRBV28,TRBD1
CASRDNREWLFF,TGTGCCAGCAGAGATAACAGAGAATGGTTGTTTTTT,TRBJ1-4,.,12,TRBV6-1,.
CASSEAVGQGGQPQHF,TGTGCCAGCAGTGAAGCAGTTGGGCAGGGTGGACAGCCCCAGCATTTT,TRBJ1-5,once,16,TRBV6-1,.
CASSLQGGRVYEQYF,TGTGCCAGCAGCTTACAGGGGGGAAGAGTCTACGAGCAGTACTTC,TRBJ2-7,.,15,TRBV7-6,.
CASSEGEGDQFF,TGTGCCAGCAGTGAAGGAGAGGGGGATCAGTTCTTC,TRBJ2-1,few,12,TRBV6-4,.
CASSPGLAGGYEQYF,TGTGCCAGCAGCCCCGGACTAGCGGGAGGGTACGAGCAGTACTTC,TRBJ2-7,.,15,TRBV11-3,TRBD2
CAWSQDFYNEQFF,TGTGCCTGGAGTCAGGACTTTTACAATGAGCAGTTCTTC,TRBJ2-1,.,13,TRBV30,.
CSVTSSDPGLDATQYF,TGCAGCGTGACATCTTCTGACCCGGGACTAGACGCGACCCAGTACTTC,TRBJ2-5,.,16,TRBV29-1,TRBD2
CASSFETPISGRVGTYEQYF,TGTGCCAGCAGTTTTGAAACCCCAATTAGCGGGAGGGTAGGGACCTACGAGCAGTACTTC,TRBJ2-7,.,20,TRBV28,TRBD2
CASTPDRGDGYTF,TGTGCCAGCACCCCGGACAGGGGGGATGGCTACACCTTC,TRBJ1-2,few,13,TRBV2,TRBD1
CASSESGTGRQPQHF,TGTGCCAGCAGTGAATCTGGGACAGGGAGGCAGCCCCAGCATTTT,TRBJ1-5,.,15,TRBV2,TRBD1
CASSPRTGNQPQHF,TGTGCCAGCAGTCCCAGGACAGGCAATCAGCCCCAGCATTTT,TRBJ1-5,.,14,TRBV28,.
CASSPPGGSEQFF,TGTGCCAGCAGCCCGCCGGGAGGGAGTGAGCAGTTCTTC,TRBJ2-1,.,13,TRBV7-9,TRBD2
CASRATGYEQYF,TGTGCCAGCAGGGCTACAGGCTACGAGCAGTACTTC,TRBJ2-7,once,12,TRBV2,.
CASSLGQQPNTIYF,TGTGCCAGCAGCCTGGGCCAGCAGCCAAACACCATATATTTT,TRBJ1-3,.,14,TRBV7-2,.
CASSSRDRGIYNEQFF,TGTGCCAGTAGTTCCCGAGACAGGGGGATCTACAATGAGCAGTTCTTC,TRBJ2-1,.,16,TRBV19,TRBD1
CASLGGGEQYF,TGTGCCAGCCTGGGGGGGGGCGAGCAGTACTTC,TRBJ2-7,few,11,TRBV7-9,TRBD2
CASSLVESYGYTF,TGCGCCAGCAGCTTGGTAGAAAGCTATGGCTACACCTTC,TRBJ1-2,.,13,TRBV5-1,.
CASSLGDTNQPQHF,TGCGCCAGCAGCTTGGGGGACACCAATCAGCCCCAGCATTTT,TRBJ1-5,.,14,TRBV5-1,.
CASSLTGYSGANGLTF,TGCGCCAGCAGCTTGACAGGGTACTCTGGGGCCAACGGCCTGACTTTC,TRBJ2-6,.,16,TRBV5-1,.
CASSGGSGTRNYNEQFF,TGTGCCAGTAGTGGAGGATCCGGGACAAGGAACTACAATGAGCAGTTCTTC,TRBJ2-1,.,17,TRBV19,.
CASSYSRRTGLGYTF,TGTGCCAGCAGTTACTCCCGTCGAACAGGCTTGGGCTACACCTTC,TRBJ1-2,few,15,TRBV6-5,.
CASSLRESGTGTGELFF,TGTGCCAGCAGCTTGCGGGAATCGGGAACGGGCACCGGGGAGCTGTTTTTT,TRBJ2-2,.,17,TRBV11-2,.
CAISEFGGRSSEQYF,TGTGCCATCAGTGAGTTTGGCGGGCGGTCTTCCGAGCAGTACTTC,TRBJ2-7,.,15,TRBV10-3,.
CASISYGAFF,TGTGCCAGCATAAGCTATGGAGCTTTCTTT,TRBJ1-1,.,10,TRBV6-1,.
CASSIVGQGPGELFF,TGTGCCAGTAGTATAGTAGGACAGGGGCCCGGGGAGCTGTTTTTT,TRBJ2-2,few,15,TRBV19,TRBD1
CASSEGGPGETQYF,TGCGCCAGCAGCGAGGGAGGGCCAGGGGAGACCCAGTACTTC,TRBJ2-5,.,14,TRBV5-1,TRBD2
CASSDGGGQETQYF,TGTGCCAGCAGTGATGGCGGGGGCCAAGAGACCCAGTACTTC,TRBJ2-5,.,14,TRBV6-1,TRBD2
CASSEPFGNGELFF,TGTGCCAGCAGTGAACCCTTCGGGAACGGGGAGCTGTTTTTT,TRBJ2-2,.,14,TRBV6-1,.